The clone carrying this T cell receptor beta chain was counted only a few times. Noted treatment: some 20 received Ad26.COV2.S at low or high dose, single or two shots; about 5 received placebo; per-sample allocation not given. After the first vaccine or placebo injection, samples were drawn on day 63. Produced via immunoSEQ multiplex PCR; TCRdb's table is partial and in-frame only. The sample yields 430,000 or so clones, 89% seen once. The source of the sample is a study of Ad26.COV2.S vaccination and SARS-CoV-2 variants. Trimming removed 3 bases from V and 9 bases from J; junction bases left unmatched: 10. The germline V gene encodes CDR1 DFQATT and CDR2 SNEGSKA (reference sequence). This CDR3 is 15 amino acids long.

This TCR was sampled from a person between 18 and 59 years old who received the Ad26.COV2.S COVID-19 vaccine or a placebo. The chain uses TRBV20-1 and TRBJ1-6; 8 bases fit TRBD1. Sequenced material: peripheral blood, taken in a trial of Ad26.COV2.S vaccine versus placebo. This CDR3 is CSASAVDREGSPLHF. The CDR3 nucleotides are TGCAGTGCTAGTGCTGTGGACAGGGAGGGTTCACCCCTCCACTTT.